The 25 T cell receptor beta chains reported below all come from one sample, sequenced in a study of T cell responses to AZD1222 COVID-19 vaccine. Using immunoSEQ multiplex PCR, the repertoire was profiled, and TCRdb retains in-frame clones only, with some absent. The sample lists 190,000 or so clones, about 89% occurring once. Sequences were derived from peripheral blood, sampled 28 days after the second AZD1222 dose. All receptors derive from an adult who received the AZD1222 COVID-19 vaccine.

The chain carries TRBV28 and TRBJ1-2, with D possibly matching TRBD1 (5 bases). The CDR3 spans 13 residues. From germline, CDR1 is MDHEN and CDR2 SYDVKM. V gave up 6 bases and J gave up 8 bases, with 16 bases separating them. CDR3 bases: TGTGCCAGCAGACCCGTTGGGGCGCGAGGCTACACCTTC. This gives the protein CASRPVGARGYTF.

The chain uses TRBV5-4 and TRBJ2-2, with a tentative D call TRBD1 (6 bases). From germline, CDR1 is SGHNT and CDR2 YYREEE (reference sequence). V lost 1 base, J lost 7 bases, and 17 bases lay in between. This CDR3 contains 16 residues. This CDR3 is CASSLRQGNLGGELFF. For the CDR3, the DNA is TGTGCCAGCAGCTTGCGCCAGGGGAATTTAGGCGGGGAGCTGTTTTTT.

The V gene is TRBV19, the J gene TRBJ2-1; 9 bases line up with TRBD2. With V trimmed by 5 bases and J by 6 bases, 8 bases remained unmatched. Germline lookup yields CDR1 LNHDA and CDR2 SQIVND (reference sequence). The CDR3 runs to 15 residues. CDR3 nucleotides: TGTGCCAGTAGTCCCGGGACTAGCACTTCCAATGAGCAGTTCTTC. Residues: CASSPGTSTSNEQFF.

The chain couples TRBV11-2 to TRBJ1-6, with TRBD1 matching 7 bases. The germline V gene has CDR1 SGHAT and CDR2 FQNNGV. Trimming cost V 4 bases and J 10 bases; bases outside gene matches: 22. The CDR3 runs to 19 residues. The CDR3 DNA reads TGTGCCAGCAGCTCCAGCGGGAGGGGGCGCCTTGACTCAGACTCACCCCTCCACTTT. It is translated as CASSSSGRGRLDSDSPLHF.

The genes are TRBV18 and TRBJ1-1; no firm D call. Per the germline V gene, CDR1 is KGHSH and CDR2 is LQKENI. With 6 bases removed from V and 4 bases from J, the gap between germline ends came to 12 bases. The CDR3 runs 13 residues. CDR3 sequence (DNA): TGTGCCAGCTCCGCGGCCGGTGGCACTGAAGCTTTCTTT. Translating gives CASSAAGGTEAFF.

This clone occurred once. This CDR3 is CASSQDGQGMKPQHF. DNA for the CDR3: TGCGCCAGCAGCCAAGATGGGCAGGGTATGAAGCCCCAGCATTTT. The chain carries TRBV4-3 and TRBJ1-5; tentative D call: TRBD1 (5 bases). Trimming shortened V by 0 bases and J by 8 bases, and 14 bases separated the two germline ends. Germline V gene lookup returns CDR1 LGHNA and CDR2 YSLEER. The CDR3 is 15 residues long.

The V and J genes are TRBV18 and TRBJ1-5; possible D gene TRBD1, 5 bases. The V end was cut by 2 bases, the J end by 5 bases, with 7 bases between. This CDR3 contains 13 residues. CDR1 and CDR2 from the germline V gene are KGHSH and LQKENI. DNA for the CDR3: TGTGCCAGCTCACCAACACAGGATCAGCCCCAGCATTTT. This translates into CASSPTQDQPQHF. The whole variable domain, remainder taken from reference TRBV18 and TRBJ1-5, is NAGVMQNPRHLVRRRGQEARLRCSPMKGHSHVYWYRQLPEEGLKFMVYLQKENIIDESGMPKERFSAEFPKEGPSILRIQQVVRGDSAAYFCASSPTQDQPQHFGDGTRLSIL.

V usage is TRBV25-1 and J usage is TRBJ2-1; 7 nucleotides match TRBD2. Germline V lookup: CDR1 MGHDK, CDR2 SYGVNS. Trimming cost V 4 bases and J 5 bases; bases outside gene matches: 14. The CDR3 is made up of 17 amino acids. CDR3 loop: CASSVGRPSFRDNEQFF. The CDR3 bases are TGTGCCAGCAGTGTCGGGAGGCCCTCATTTAGAGACAATGAGCAGTTCTTC.

The rearrangement links TRBV4-1 to TRBJ1-5; possibly TRBD1 for D (5 bases). CDR1 and CDR2 (germline): MGHRA, YSYEKL. V lost 4 bases and J lost 6, with 19 bases in between. The CDR3 is 16 residues long. CDR3: CASSLILAGRGQPQHF. In DNA form, the CDR3 reads TGCGCCAGCAGCCTCATACTGGCGGGGAGGGGTCAGCCCCAGCATTTT.

The V and J genes are TRBV28 and TRBJ1-6; D is uncertain. V was shortened by 6 bases and J by 15 bases, with 18 bases between the two germline ends. The CDR3 runs to 13 residues. Germline V lookup: CDR1 MDHEN, CDR2 SYDVKM. The CDR3 coding sequence is TGTGCCAGCAGCGGTGGAGGGAATTCGGGCCTCCACTTT. Translating gives CASSGGGNSGLHF.

This clone turned up a few times. This chain joins TRBV27 and TRBJ2-5, with 7 bases lining up with TRBD1. Germline CDR1 is MNHEY and CDR2 is SMNVEV (reference sequence). J was trimmed by 4 bases and V by 3 bases; bases with no gene match: 2. CDR3 length equals 13 residues. CDR3 loop: CASSLGQTETQYF. The CDR3 DNA reads as TGTGCCAGCAGTTTGGGACAGACAGAGACCCAGTACTTC.

The table lists this clone with a count of one. J is TRBJ2-1 and V is TRBV5-1; 11 bases are a match to TRBD1. The germline V gene has CDR1 SGHRS and CDR2 YFSETQ. This CDR3 has 15 amino acids. The trim removed 4 bases at V and 7 bases at J, leaving 7 bases unmatched. CDR3 sequence (DNA): TGCGCCAGCAGCCCTGGACAGGGGGCTGGGAATGAGCAGTTCTTC. It encodes CASSPGQGAGNEQFF.

The table lists this clone with a count of one. V and J are TRBV10-2 and TRBJ1-3; D remains unclear. With 4 bases removed from V and 0 bases from J, the gap between germline ends came to 16 bases. In germline, CDR1 is WSHSY, CDR2 SAAADI. The CDR3 runs to 17 residues. Here the CDR3 DNA reads TGCGCCAGCAGTGTTGTCCCAACCGAGAGCTCTGGAAACACCATATATTTT. Its protein product is CASSVVPTESSGNTIYF.

The V and J genes are TRBV6-5 and TRBJ2-2; D not resolved. The CDR3 totals 10 residues. The germline V gene encodes CDR1 MNHEY and CDR2 SVGAGI. Trimming pared 9 bases from V and 6 bases from J, leaving 5 bases between. For the CDR3, the DNA is TGTGCCAGTTGGTCCGGGGAGCTGTTTTTT. This codes for CASWSGELFF.

J is TRBJ2-1 and V is TRBV2, with 8 bases lining up with TRBD2. Germline CDR1 reads SNHLY; CDR2 reads FYNNEI. This CDR3 region has 17 residues. J gave up 4 bases and V 7 bases, and 15 bases lay outside the gene matches. CDR3 region: CASNPSPTSGVYNEQFF. The CDR3 DNA reads as TGTGCCAGCAACCCATCTCCCACTAGCGGAGTTTACAATGAGCAGTTCTTC.

This sequence joins TRBV6-5 and TRBJ2-5; maybe TRBD2 (6 bases). This CDR3 region has 13 residues. CDR1 is MNHEY, CDR2 SVGAGI, per germline. The V gene lost 5 bases and the J gene lost 8 bases, with 15 bases spanning the gap. The CDR3 is CASSPPGGRTQYF. CDR3 DNA sequence: TGTGCCAGCAGTCCCCCCGGGGGTCGAACCCAGTACTTC.

This clone was counted a few times. The chain employs TRBV7-8 and TRBJ1-6, with D possibly TRBD1 on 5 matching bases. V was trimmed by 3 bases and J by 9 bases, leaving 12 bases between them. This CDR3 has 14 residues. Germline CDR1 is SGHVS and CDR2 is FQNEAQ. The CDR3 DNA follows: TGTGCCAGCAGCTTGACAGTCCCGAGTTCACCCCTCCACTTT. It yields the protein CASSLTVPSSPLHF.

The CDR3 is CASSLDRLTGENTIYF. The CDR3 region has the DNA TGTGCCAGCAGCTTAGACAGACTGACGGGCGAAAACACCATATATTTT. V gene TRBV7-9 combines with J gene TRBJ1-3; no clear D gene. This CDR3 has 16 amino acids. Germline V gene sequence: CDR1 SEHNR, CDR2 FQNEAQ (reference sequence). The germline V and J ends were trimmed by 1 base and 6 bases, with 16 bases remaining between them.

J is TRBJ1-4 and V is TRBV27; possibly TRBD1 for D (6 bases). Trimming shortened V by 2 bases and J by 11 bases, and 15 bases separated the two germline ends. CDR3 length equals 14 residues. CDR1 is MNHEY, CDR2 SMNVEV, per germline (reference sequence). CDR3 sequence reads: CASSLLSLGAKLFF. CDR3 coding DNA: TGTGCCAGCAGTTTACTTTCCCTGGGGGCGAAACTGTTTTTT.

In nucleotides, the CDR3 is TGTGCCAGTCGGGACATCCGGGCCAATCAGCCCCAGCATTTT. This gives the protein CASRDIRANQPQHF. The chain employs TRBV19 and TRBJ1-5, with D possibly being TRBD1 (6 bases). Germline lookup yields CDR1 LNHDA and CDR2 SQIVND (reference sequence). The CDR3 runs 14 residues. Trimming took 8 bases from V and 3 from J, leaving 14 bases between them.

This chain joins TRBV5-1 and TRBJ2-1; D is possibly TRBD2 (5 bases). Germline loops: CDR1 SGHRS, CDR2 YFSETQ. Between the trimmed V and J ends, which lost 4 bases and 4 bases, there was a span of 12 bases. This CDR3 is built from 14 residues. The CDR3 nucleotides are TGCGCCAGCAGCCTAGAGGGCACATACAATGAGCAGTTCTTC. It encodes CASSLEGTYNEQFF.

This clone has a single count. This chain joins TRBV10-3 and TRBJ1-6, with D perhaps TRBD1 (6 bases). Germline CDR1 is ENHRY and CDR2 is SYGVKD. V lost 10 bases to trimming and J lost 8 bases, with 15 bases between them. The CDR3 loop spans 13 amino acids. Here the CDR3 reads CATCQGLDSPLHF. The CDR3 DNA is TGTGCCACCTGCCAGGGGTTGGATTCACCCCTCCACTTT.

This clone came up once. This chain uses TRBV25-1 with TRBJ1-4; 7 bases line up with TRBD1. J gave up 7 bases and V 5 bases, and 10 bases lay outside the gene matches. Germline V gives CDR1 MGHDK, CDR2 SYGVNS. This CDR3 has 15 amino acids. CDR3 nucleotide sequence: TGTGCCAGCAGTAAACCATCAGGGGGGGGTGAAAAACTGTTTTTT. Amino acid sequence: CASSKPSGGGEKLFF. The variable domain in full, with the rest retrieved from reference TRBV25-1 and TRBJ1-4, is EADIYQTPRYLVIGTGKKITLECSQTMGHDKMYWYQQDPGMELHLIHYSYGVNSTEKGDLSSESTVSRIRTEHFPLTLESARPSHTSQYLCASSKPSGGGEKLFFGSGTQLSVL.

This chain uses TRBV28 with TRBJ2-6; the match to TRBD1 covers 9 bases. CDR3 size: 17 residues. Germline V gives CDR1 MDHEN, CDR2 SYDVKM. Losses at the gene ends were 6 bases for V and 4 bases for J; bases not matched to a gene: 10. The CDR3 sequence: CASSSGQGLDGANVLTF. The CDR3 bases are TGTGCCAGCAGCTCGGGACAGGGCCTTGACGGGGCCAACGTCCTGACTTTC.

The CDR3 here is CASLAGVTDTQYF. The DNA for the CDR3 is TGTGCCAGCCTAGCGGGAGTCACAGATACGCAGTATTTT. V is TRBV28 and J is TRBJ2-3; the match to TRBD2 covers 10 bases. The CDR3 loop spans 13 amino acids. Germline lookup yields CDR1 MDHEN and CDR2 SYDVKM. V shed 8 bases and J 2 bases; nucleotides not matched to a gene: 1.